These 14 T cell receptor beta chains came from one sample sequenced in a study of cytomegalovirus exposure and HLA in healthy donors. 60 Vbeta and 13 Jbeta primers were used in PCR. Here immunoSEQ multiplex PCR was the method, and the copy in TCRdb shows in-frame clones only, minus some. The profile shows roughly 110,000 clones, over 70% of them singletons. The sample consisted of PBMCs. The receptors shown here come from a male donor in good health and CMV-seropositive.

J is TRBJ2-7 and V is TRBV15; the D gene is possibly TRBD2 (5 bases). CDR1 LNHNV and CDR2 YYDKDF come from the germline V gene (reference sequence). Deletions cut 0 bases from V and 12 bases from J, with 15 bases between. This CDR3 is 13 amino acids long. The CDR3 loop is CATSRDGREMTYF. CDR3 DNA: TGTGCCACCAGCAGAGATGGAAGGGAGATGACGTACTTC.

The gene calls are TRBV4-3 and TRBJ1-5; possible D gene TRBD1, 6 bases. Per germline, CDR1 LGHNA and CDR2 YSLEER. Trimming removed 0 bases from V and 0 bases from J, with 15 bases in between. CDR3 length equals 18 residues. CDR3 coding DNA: TGCGCCAGCAGCCAAGACCGACTCCAGGGGTATAGCAATCAGCCCCAGCATTTT. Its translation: CASSQDRLQGYSNQPQHF.

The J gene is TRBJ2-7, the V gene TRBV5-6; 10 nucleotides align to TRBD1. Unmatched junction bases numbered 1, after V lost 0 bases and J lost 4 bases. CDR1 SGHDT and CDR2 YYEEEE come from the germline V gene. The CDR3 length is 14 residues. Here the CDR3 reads CASSLGTGGYEQYF. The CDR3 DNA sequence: TGTGCCAGCAGCTTGGGGACAGGGGGTTACGAGCAGTACTTC. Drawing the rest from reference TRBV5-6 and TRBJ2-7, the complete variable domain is DAGVTQSPTHLIKTRGQQVTLRCSPKSGHDTVSWYQQALGQGPQFIFQYYEEEERQRGNFPDRFSGHQFPNYSSELNVNALLLGDSALYLCASSLGTGGYEQYFGPGTRLTVT.

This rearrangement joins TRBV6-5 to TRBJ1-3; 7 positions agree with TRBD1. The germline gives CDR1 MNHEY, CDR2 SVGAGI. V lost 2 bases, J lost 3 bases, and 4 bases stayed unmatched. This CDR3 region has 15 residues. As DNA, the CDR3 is TGTGCCAGCAGTTACGATACAGGGGTTGGAAACACCATATATTTT. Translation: CASSYDTGVGNTIYF.

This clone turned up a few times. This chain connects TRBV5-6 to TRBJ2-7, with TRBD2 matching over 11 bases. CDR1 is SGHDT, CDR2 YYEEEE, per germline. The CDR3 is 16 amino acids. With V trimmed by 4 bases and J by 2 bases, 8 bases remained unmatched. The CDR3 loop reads CASSPEGTSGPYEQYF. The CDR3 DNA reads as TGTGCCAGCAGCCCGGAGGGGACTAGCGGACCCTACGAGCAGTACTTC.

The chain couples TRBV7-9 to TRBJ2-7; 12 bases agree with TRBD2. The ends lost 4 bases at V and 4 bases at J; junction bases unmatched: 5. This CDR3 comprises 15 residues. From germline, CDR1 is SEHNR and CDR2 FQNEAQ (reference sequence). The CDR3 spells CASSSGLAGSYEQYF. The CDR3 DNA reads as TGTGCCAGCAGCTCAGGACTAGCGGGAAGTTACGAGCAGTACTTC.

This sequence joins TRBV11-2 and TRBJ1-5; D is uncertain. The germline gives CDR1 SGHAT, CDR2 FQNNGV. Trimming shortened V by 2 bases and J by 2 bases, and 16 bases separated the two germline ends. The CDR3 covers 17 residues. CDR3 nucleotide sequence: TGTGCCAGCAGCTTAACGAGGGTCCCGGCCGGCAATCAGCCCCAGCATTTT. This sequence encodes CASSLTRVPAGNQPQHF.

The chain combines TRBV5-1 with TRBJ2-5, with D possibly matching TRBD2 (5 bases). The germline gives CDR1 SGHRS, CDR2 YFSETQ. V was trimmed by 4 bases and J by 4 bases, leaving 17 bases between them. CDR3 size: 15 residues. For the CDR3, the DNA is TGCGCCAGCAGCCCCCCCCCTACTAGTGGAGAGACCCAGTACTTC. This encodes CASSPPPTSGETQYF.

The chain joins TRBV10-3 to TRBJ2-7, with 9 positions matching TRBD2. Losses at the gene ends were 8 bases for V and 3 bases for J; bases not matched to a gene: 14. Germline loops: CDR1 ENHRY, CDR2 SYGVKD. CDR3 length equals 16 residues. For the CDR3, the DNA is TGTGCCATCTCGAGCCTGCGGGCTAGCGGGAACTACGAGCAGTACTTC. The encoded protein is CAISSLRASGNYEQYF.

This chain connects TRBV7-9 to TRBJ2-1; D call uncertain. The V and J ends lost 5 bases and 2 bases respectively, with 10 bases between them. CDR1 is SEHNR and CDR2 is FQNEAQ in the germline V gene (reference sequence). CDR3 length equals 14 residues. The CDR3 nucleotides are TGTGCCAGCAGCCCCACAGTTGCCTACAATGAGCAGTTCTTC. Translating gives CASSPTVAYNEQFF.

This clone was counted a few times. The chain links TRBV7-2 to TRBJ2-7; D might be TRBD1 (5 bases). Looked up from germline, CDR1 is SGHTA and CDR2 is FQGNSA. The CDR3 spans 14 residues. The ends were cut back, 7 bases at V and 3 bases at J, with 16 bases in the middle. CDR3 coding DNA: TGTGCCAGCAAACTGCAGGGCAGTCTCTACGAGCAGTACTTC. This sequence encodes CASKLQGSLYEQYF.

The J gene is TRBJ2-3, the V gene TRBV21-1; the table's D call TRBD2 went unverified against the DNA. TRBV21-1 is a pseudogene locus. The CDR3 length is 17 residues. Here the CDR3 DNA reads TGTGCCAGCAGCAGCCACCCGGACAGGCGGGAGGCAGATACGCAGTATTTT. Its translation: CASSSHPDRREADTQYF.

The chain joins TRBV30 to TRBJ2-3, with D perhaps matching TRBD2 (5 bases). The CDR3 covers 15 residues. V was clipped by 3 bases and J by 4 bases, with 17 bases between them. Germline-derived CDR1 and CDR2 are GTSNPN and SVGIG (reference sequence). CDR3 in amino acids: CAWRASGKYSDTQYF. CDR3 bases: TGTGCCTGGAGGGCCTCGGGGAAATATTCAGATACGCAGTATTTT.

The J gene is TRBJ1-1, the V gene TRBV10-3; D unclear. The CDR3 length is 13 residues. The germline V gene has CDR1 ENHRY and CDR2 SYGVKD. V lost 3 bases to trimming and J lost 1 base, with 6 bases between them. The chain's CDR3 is CAISDSGNTEAFF. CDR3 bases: TGTGCCATCAGTGATTCCGGGAACACTGAAGCTTTCTTT.